The rows below give T cell receptor beta chains drawn from one sample of a study of identical twins. TCRdb analysed the 5' RACE reads with MiXCR anew, one entry per CDR3 protein. The table shows approximately 500,000 distinct CDR3 sequences, with 24% occurring only once. A further study also used this sample, focusing on T cells expressing NK-cell markers.

The specimen was CD4+ T cells sorted from blood. These receptors all stem from a woman in her late teens or twenties in good health. Each CDR3 is given with its conserved first and last residue. Fields, in order: D gene, CDR3 length, clone size, V gene, J gene, CDR3 DNA, CDR3 protein. The D gene is left open where the match is weak. For some rows the clone size is stated as once, few or many, or as a class when expanded; others skip it.

TRBD2	13	.	TRBV20-1	TRBJ2-1	TGCAGTGCTAGAGTTACTAGCGGGGATGAGCAGTTCTTC	CSARVTSGDEQFF
.	15	once	TRBV6-1	TRBJ2-7	TGTGCCAGCAGCCCACGGTCGGCTCTCTCCTACGAGCAGTACTTC	CASSPRSALSYEQYF
.	14	.	TRBV25-1	TRBJ1-4	TGTGCCAGCAGTGCTCCCGCAACTAATGAAAAACTGTTTTTT	CASSAPATNEKLFF
.	14	few	TRBV7-6	TRBJ2-7	TGTGCCAGCAGCCTTATAACGGCTTCCTACGAGCAGTACTTC	CASSLITASYEQYF
.	12	few	TRBV7-8	TRBJ2-5	TGTGCCAGCAGCTTACCTTTTGTGGCCCAGTACTTC	CASSLPFVAQYF
.	16	many	TRBV20-1	TRBJ2-5	TGCAGTGCTAGCCCTGGTGGGCCAGTTGGCCAAGAGACCCAGTACTTC	CSASPGGPVGQETQYF
.	13	.	TRBV10-3	TRBJ2-1	TGTGCCATCAGAGGCCTGACAGGCAATGAGCAGTTCTTC	CAIRGLTGNEQFF
.	14	.	TRBV11-2	TRBJ1-2	TGTGCCAGCAGCTTAGCCGAGACAACTTATGGCTACACCTTC	CASSLAETTYGYTF
.	13	.	TRBV30	TRBJ2-3	TGTGCCTGGAGTGGATCGAGTAGGGATACGCAGTATTTT	CAWSGSSRDTQYF
.	15	.	TRBV6-1	TRBJ2-7	TGTGCCAGCAGTGAACCGGCCGACAAGACATACGAGCAGTACTTC	CASSEPADKTYEQYF
TRBD1	15	.	TRBV20-1	TRBJ1-1	TGCAGTGCTAAAAATACAGGGGGCACGAACACTGAAGCTTTCTTT	CSAKNTGGTNTEAFF
.	15	.	TRBV20-1	TRBJ2-7	TGCAGTGCCAACCCCGGGATTTCCCCTTCCTACGAGCAGTACTTC	CSANPGISPSYEQYF
TRBD1	14	few	TRBV29-1	TRBJ2-5	TGCAGCGTTGCCCGGACAGGTCGGAAAGAGACCCAGTACTTC	CSVARTGRKETQYF
.	11	.	TRBV7-9	TRBJ2-1	TGTGCCAGCAGCTTAGCGAGTGAGCAGTTCTTC	CASSLASEQFF
TRBD2	15	.	TRBV20-1	TRBJ2-3	TGCAGTGTTCGACTAGCGGGGGGAACAGGAGATACGCAGTATTTT	CSVRLAGGTGDTQYF
TRBD2	14	few	TRBV29-1	TRBJ2-1	TGCAGCGCGCCTACTAGCGGGAGTGGGAATGAGCAGTTCTTC	CSAPTSGSGNEQFF
.	13	.	TRBV5-4	TRBJ2-5	TGTGCCAGCAGCTTTGACCTACAAGAGACCCAGTACTTC	CASSFDLQETQYF
TRBD2	16	few	TRBV15	TRBJ2-3	TGTGCCACCAGCAGCGGTACTAGCGCGGGAGCAGATACGCAGTATTTT	CATSSGTSAGADTQYF
.	16	.	TRBV3-1	TRBJ2-3	TGTGCCAGCTCCCAAAGGATCCACTCACGGCGAGATACGCAGTATTTT	CASSQRIHSRRDTQYF
.	14	.	TRBV10-3	TRBJ1-2	TGTGCCATCAGTGAGTCCTGGGAGTCCTATGGCTACACCTTC	CAISESWESYGYTF
TRBD2	16	.	TRBV7-9	TRBJ2-5	TGTGCCAGCAGCCCGGGACTAGCGGGAGTATGGGTGACCCAGTACTTC	CASSPGLAGVWVTQYF
.	15	few	TRBV20-1	TRBJ1-3	TGCAGTGCTAGGGGCAGGCATAGCTCTGGAAACACCATATATTTT	CSARGRHSSGNTIYF
.	16	.	TRBV27	TRBJ2-2	TGTGCCAGCAGTGTACAGGGTGGCCGTAGCACCGGGGAGCTGTTTTTT	CASSVQGGRSTGELFF
.	12	.	TRBV29-1	TRBJ2-5	TGCAGCGGGGGAGAGTACCAAGAGACCCAGTACTTC	CSGGEYQETQYF
TRBD2	14	few	TRBV5-1	TRBJ2-3	TGCGCCAGCAGCTTCGGCGGGAGTTATGATACGCAGTATTTT	CASSFGGSYDTQYF
TRBD2	16	.	TRBV24-1	TRBJ2-1	TGTGCCACCAGTGATTTACGCGGGAGGGCCCATAATGAGCAGTTCTTC	CATSDLRGRAHNEQFF
.	12	.	TRBV5-5	TRBJ2-7	TGTGCCAGCAGCTCTATCGGCTACGAGCAGTACTTC	CASSSIGYEQYF
.	16	.	TRBV9	TRBJ2-1	TGTGCCAGCAGCGTAGCGGGAGCTAGCTCCTACAATGAGCAGTTCTTC	CASSVAGASSYNEQFF
.	16	few	TRBV9	TRBJ2-5	TGTGCCAGCAGCGCCCCCGGGACAGCGGGTTCGAAGACCCAGTACTTC	CASSAPGTAGSKTQYF
.	13	.	TRBV20-1	TRBJ1-1	TGCAGTGCTAGACTCGGGCTTGGGACTGAAGCTTTCTTT	CSARLGLGTEAFF
.	15	few	TRBV12-3/TRBV12-4	TRBJ1-5	TGTGCCAGCAGCCTGAACAGGGCGTTGAATCAGCCCCAGCATTTT	CASSLNRALNQPQHF
.	12	.	TRBV30	TRBJ2-2	TGTGCCCAAGGTCGGGGGACCGGGGAGCTGTTTTTT	CAQGRGTGELFF
TRBD2	14	few	TRBV20-1	TRBJ2-2	TGCAGTGCTCTGGGACTATCGAACACCGGGGAGCTGTTTTTT	CSALGLSNTGELFF
.	15	many	TRBV7-8	TRBJ1-2	TGTGCCAGCAGCTGGGTAGGAGGGGAGGTCTATGGCTACACCTTC	CASSWVGGEVYGYTF
TRBD2	15	.	TRBV20-1	TRBJ2-1	TGCAGTGCGGGGACTACCCGATGGGGAGGTAATGAGCAGTTCTTC	CSAGTTRWGGNEQFF
TRBD2	13	.	TRBV12-3/TRBV12-4	TRBJ2-3	TGTGCCAGCAGACTAGCGGGGGGGTATCCGCAGTATTTT	CASRLAGGYPQYF
TRBD1	11	.	TRBV29-1	TRBJ1-1	TGCAGCGCCGGGGACAGGGCTGACGCTTTCTTT	CSAGDRADAFF
.	13	.	TRBV3-1	TRBJ2-7	TGTGCCAGCAGCCCGCGGGACCTATACGAGCAGTACTTC	CASSPRDLYEQYF
TRBD2	14	.	TRBV6-5	TRBJ2-5	TGTGCCAGCAGTTATCTAGCGGGGAGTGAGACCCAGTACTTC	CASSYLAGSETQYF
.	14	.	TRBV3-1	TRBJ1-2	TGTGCCAGCAGCCAAGAGGGCAGGCGGTATGGCTACACCTTC	CASSQEGRRYGYTF
TRBD1	14	.	TRBV9	TRBJ2-7	TGTGCCAGCAGCGCCGGACAGGGTTACTACGAGCAGTACTTC	CASSAGQGYYEQYF
.	14	many	TRBV25-1	TRBJ1-1	TGTGCCAGCAGTGAATTTGAGCAGCCCCCGGGAGCTTTCTTT	CASSEFEQPPGAFF
.	12	.	TRBV14	TRBJ1-5	TGTGCCAGCAGCAACGGGGCTCTGCCCCAGCATTTT	CASSNGALPQHF
TRBD1	14	.	TRBV20-1	TRBJ1-5	TGCAGTGCTACACAGGGGGCGGGCAATCAGCCCCAGCATTTT	CSATQGAGNQPQHF
.	14	.	TRBV12-3/TRBV12-4	TRBJ2-1	TGTGCCAGCAGCCAGTCAGGGGGACTCAATGAGCAGTTCTTC	CASSQSGGLNEQFF
.	13	.	TRBV11-3	TRBJ1-3	TGTGCCAGCAGCTCGTCAGGAGGGTACACCATATATTTT	CASSSSGGYTIYF
TRBD2	15	.	TRBV29-1	TRBJ2-4	TGCAGCGTTGGCGACCTAGCGGGAGGGGGGAGCATTCAGTACTTC	CSVGDLAGGGSIQYF
.	13	.	TRBV24-1	TRBJ2-1	TGTGCCACCAGGGACAGAACATACAATGAGCAGTTCTTC	CATRDRTYNEQFF
TRBD1	16	many	TRBV12-3/TRBV12-4	TRBJ2-1	TGTGCCAGCAGTCCCCCGGGACAGGGGGCCCACAATGAGCAGTTCTTC	CASSPPGQGAHNEQFF
.	14	few	TRBV2	TRBJ2-1	TGTGCCAGCAGTGATGTGGACACGGACAATGAGCAGTTCTTC	CASSDVDTDNEQFF
.	13	.	TRBV2	TRBJ2-2	TGTGCCAGCAGTGAGCGAAGAACCGGGGAGCTGTTTTTT	CASSERRTGELFF
TRBD2	17	.	TRBV5-1	TRBJ2-3	TGCGCCAGCAAAACTAGCGGGAGGTCCCTTGGCACAGATACGCAGTATTTT	CASKTSGRSLGTDTQYF
TRBD1	15	few	TRBV27	TRBJ2-5	TGTGCCAGCAGTTTATTGGGACAGGGGCAAGAGACCCAGTACTTC	CASSLLGQGQETQYF